Listed here are 25 T cell receptor beta chains from one sample, sequenced in a study of blood T cell repertoires in COVID-19. TCRdb's copy holds only in-frame clones and misses some; the assay was immunoSEQ multiplex PCR. The data contain under 300,000 clones, 86% of them seen just once; the ten biggest clones take up less than 20%. Sequenced input: PBMCs or T cells enriched from blood (not recorded which). These receptors originate from a young man who had recovered from COVID-19.

CDR3 DNA: TGTGCCTGGAGCAGGGTACGAAATCAGCCCCAGCATTTT. Translating gives CAWSRVRNQPQHF. The gene calls are TRBV30 and TRBJ1-5, with a weak D call TRBD1 (5 bases). The germline V gene encodes CDR1 GTSNPN and CDR2 SVGIG (reference sequence). Between the trimmed V and J ends, which lost 3 bases and 4 bases, there was a span of 10 bases. The CDR3 totals 13 residues.

This clone turned up a few times. The chain uses TRBV27 and TRBJ1-5; no clear D gene. Trimming shortened V by 6 bases and J by 1 base, and 10 bases separated the two germline ends. The CDR3 has 14 amino acids. CDR1 is MNHEY, CDR2 SMNVEV, per germline (reference sequence). The CDR3 nucleotides are TGTGCCAGCAGCCCGACGGGGAGCAATCAGCCCCAGCATTTT. Its translation: CASSPTGSNQPQHF.

The chain combines TRBV6-5 with TRBJ2-7, with D perhaps TRBD1 (6 bases). V was pared by 2 bases and J by 1 base, with 12 bases between. Germline V CDR1 and CDR2: MNHEY, SVGAGI. CDR3 length: 15 amino acids. The CDR3 spells CASSYGGRGSYEQYF. The CDR3, as DNA: TGTGCCAGCAGTTACGGGGGCCGCGGGTCCTACGAGCAGTACTTC.

The V call is TRBV7-3, the J call TRBJ2-1; 15 bases are shared with TRBD2. The germline V gene has CDR1 SGHTA and CDR2 FQGTGA. V dropped 5 bases and J dropped 10; count of bases not matched to a gene: 9. The CDR3 sequence is 16 residues long. CDR3 residues: CASSRVGTSGGREQFF. The CDR3 DNA reads TGTGCCAGCAGCCGGGTAGGGACTAGCGGGGGGAGGGAGCAGTTCTTC.

The chain joins TRBV7-9 to TRBJ1-2; 11 bases align to TRBD1. In germline, CDR1 is SEHNR, CDR2 FQNEAQ (reference sequence). The CDR3 is 15 amino acids. With 0 bases clipped from V and 4 bases from J, the junction kept 1 base outside the gene matches. The CDR3 sequence: CASSLAGTGGYGYTF. In DNA form, the CDR3 reads TGTGCCAGCAGCTTAGCGGGGACAGGGGGCTATGGCTACACCTTC. Filled out from reference TRBV7-9 and TRBJ1-2, the complete variable domain reads DTGVSQNPRHKITKRGQNVTFRCDPISEHNRLYWYRQTLGQGPEFLTYFQNEAQLEKSRLLSDRFSAERPKGSFSTLEIQRTEQGDSAMYLCASSLAGTGGYGYTFGSGTRLTVV.

The rearrangement uses TRBV5-8 and TRBJ2-2; TRBD1 is a possible D gene (6 bases). Germline V gene data show CDR1 as SGHTS and CDR2 as YDEGEE. The CDR3 has 16 amino acids. With 0 bases removed from V and 3 bases from J, the gap between germline ends came to 12 bases. CDR3 in DNA: TGTGCCAGCAGCTTGGGAAACAGGGTTGACACCGGGGAGCTGTTTTTT. It specifies CASSLGNRVDTGELFF.

This CDR3 is CASSQDERGAYEQYF. CDR3 in DNA: TGTGCCAGCAGCCAAGATGAGCGCGGGGCCTACGAGCAGTACTTC. This sequence joins TRBV4-2 and TRBJ2-7; tentative D call: TRBD2 (6 bases). Trimming pared 0 bases from V and 2 bases from J, leaving 11 bases between. Germline values: CDR1 LGHNA, CDR2 YNFKEQ. The CDR3 is 15 amino acids.

V and J are TRBV7-9 and TRBJ2-3, with 14 bases matching TRBD2. The junction had 3 bases not matched to a gene; V was cut back by 4 bases and J by 0 bases. CDR3 length: 17 amino acids. CDR1 and CDR2 (germline): SEHNR, FQNEAQ (reference sequence). The CDR3 nucleotides read TGTGCCAGCAGCTCCGGGACTAGCGGGGGTAGCACAGATACGCAGTATTTT. Protein sequence: CASSSGTSGGSTDTQYF. Full variable domain (outside the CDR3, taken from reference TRBV7-9 and TRBJ2-3): DTGVSQNPRHKITKRGQNVTFRCDPISEHNRLYWYRQTLGQGPEFLTYFQNEAQLEKSRLLSDRFSAERPKGSFSTLEIQRTEQGDSAMYLCASSSGTSGGSTDTQYFGPGTRLTVL.

V gene TRBV4-2 combines with J gene TRBJ2-1; D ambiguous. V lost 0 bases to trimming and J lost 0 bases, with 9 bases between them. The CDR3 spans 16 residues. CDR1 and CDR2 (germline): LGHNA, YNFKEQ. In DNA form, the CDR3 reads TGTGCCAGCAGCCAAGATCCAGTAAGCTCCTACAATGAGCAGTTCTTC. Its protein product is CASSQDPVSSYNEQFF.

As regards this clone: The sample carries other DNA sequences with the same CDR3. The rearrangement joins TRBV24-1 to TRBJ2-1; TRBD2 matches 8 bases. This CDR3 is built from 17 residues. The junction had 13 bases not matched to a gene; V was cut back by 4 bases and J by 6 bases. Per germline, CDR1 KGHDR and CDR2 SFDVKD. In DNA form, the CDR3 reads TGTGCCACCAGTGAGGCCACCGGGACTAGGAGCTTCAATGAGCAGTTCTTC. Amino acids: CATSEATGTRSFNEQFF.

The chain uses TRBV5-5 and TRBJ2-5; 8 bases map to TRBD1. Losses at the gene ends were 0 bases for V and 4 bases for J; bases not matched to a gene: 11. CDR1 is SGHKS, CDR2 YYEKEE, per germline (reference sequence). This CDR3 spans 17 amino acids. The chain's CDR3 is CASSLVPGTGSVETQYF. The CDR3 coding sequence is TGTGCCAGCAGCTTGGTCCCTGGGACAGGTTCCGTAGAGACCCAGTACTTC.

This chain uses TRBV19 with TRBJ2-2, with TRBD2 matching 8 bases. The CDR3 runs to 14 residues. After removal of 2 bases from V and 4 bases from J, the junction contained 0 bases not matched to a gene. Germline CDR1 and CDR2: LNHDA and SQIVND (reference sequence). The CDR3 protein is CASSISGGTGELFF. For the CDR3, the DNA is TGTGCCAGTAGTATAAGCGGGGGCACCGGGGAGCTGTTTTTT.

The V call is TRBV5-8, the J call TRBJ1-1; D is perhaps TRBD1 (6 bases). Trimming left V 2 bases short and J 1 base short, with 12 bases between. CDR3 length: 15 residues. The germline gives CDR1 SGHTS, CDR2 YDEGEE. This CDR3 is CASSFGGTWNTEAFF. The CDR3 DNA sequence: TGTGCCAGCAGCTTTGGTGGGACATGGAACACTGAAGCTTTCTTT.

This clone was observed a handful of times. CDR3 region: CASSPGSTYGYTF. For the CDR3, the DNA is TGTGCCAGCAGCCCGGGTTCCACCTATGGCTACACCTTC. The chain is built from TRBV14 and TRBJ1-2, with D uncertain. CDR3 length: 13 amino acids. V was cut by 4 bases and J by 4 bases, with 10 bases left in between. From germline, CDR1 is SGHDN and CDR2 FVKESK.

This chain joins TRBV6-4 and TRBJ2-1; D is undetermined. Germline CDR1 reads MRHNA; CDR2 reads SNTAGT. V gave up 0 bases and J gave up 3 bases, with 9 bases separating them. The CDR3 totals 15 residues. As DNA, the CDR3 is TGTGCCAGCAGTGACTCCGACTTAAACTACAATGAGCAGTTCTTC. This codes for CASSDSDLNYNEQFF.

The chain joins TRBV3-1 (or the pseudogene TRBV3-2) to TRBJ2-2, with 9 bases that match TRBD2. The germline gives CDR1 LGHDT, CDR2 YNNKEL (reference sequence). This CDR3 spans 16 amino acids. V dropped 1 base and J dropped 6; count of bases not matched to a gene: 6. CDR3 in amino acids: CASSQGNSGRAGELFF. CDR3 sequence (DNA): TGTGCCAGCAGCCAAGGGAATAGCGGGAGAGCCGGGGAGCTGTTTTTT.

The chain employs TRBV28 and TRBJ1-2; 7 nucleotides match TRBD1. The CDR3 loop spans 14 amino acids. Looked up from germline, CDR1 is MDHEN and CDR2 is SYDVKM. Trimming took 2 bases from V and 6 from J; bases not matched to a gene: 6. The CDR3 bases are TGTGCCAGCAGTTTAACTAGGGGGCCCAATGGCTACACCTTC. Protein product: CASSLTRGPNGYTF.

This chain links TRBV19 with TRBJ1-2, with D tentatively TRBD1 (6 bases). The V end was cut by 9 bases, the J end by 4 bases, with 18 bases between. The CDR3 contains 14 residues. CDR1 LNHDA and CDR2 SQIVND come from the germline V gene (reference sequence). CDR3 DNA sequence: TGTGCCAGCTGCCCTAACGGACAGTCCTATGGCTACACCTTC. Translation: CASCPNGQSYGYTF.

The chain links TRBV2 to TRBJ1-4, with 8 bases lining up with TRBD1. Germline CDR1 is SNHLY and CDR2 is FYNNEI. Trimming removed 5 bases from V and 3 bases from J; junction bases left unmatched: 5. The CDR3 contains 15 residues. The CDR3 spells CASSTRTGPNEKLFF. CDR3 bases: TGTGCCAGCAGTACCCGGACAGGGCCTAATGAAAAACTGTTTTTT.

The genes are TRBV11-2 and TRBJ2-7; 7 bases are shared with TRBD1. The ends lost 2 bases at V and 3 bases at J; junction bases unmatched: 7. The CDR3 runs to 15 residues. CDR1 is SGHAT, CDR2 FQNNGV, per germline. This CDR3 reads CASSLNGQENYEQYF. Here the CDR3 DNA reads TGTGCCAGCAGCTTAAATGGACAGGAGAACTACGAGCAGTACTTC.

On this clone itself: Within the sample, other DNA sequences also encode this same CDR3. The J gene is TRBJ2-7, the V gene TRBV18; 8 bases are shared with TRBD1. Germline values: CDR1 KGHSH, CDR2 LQKENI. This CDR3 comprises 14 residues. V lost 3 bases and J lost 0; bases outside the gene matches: 1. CDR3 sequence: CASSPGTGSYEQYF. In nucleotides, the CDR3 is TGTGCCAGCTCACCTGGGACAGGCTCCTACGAGCAGTACTTC.

The chain links TRBV2 to TRBJ2-2; D possibly corresponds to TRBD1 (5 bases). The germline CDR1 and CDR2 sequences are SNHLY and FYNNEI. Trimming removed 8 bases at V and 6 bases at J, with 7 bases between. The CDR3 length is 11 residues. As DNA, the CDR3 is TGTGCCAGCTTGGGGCCCGGGGAGCTGTTTTTT. The encoded protein is CASLGPGELFF.

The genes are TRBV19 and TRBJ1-5; 7 bases map to TRBD1. CDR3 size: 15 residues. V lost 10 bases to trimming and J lost 3 bases; unmatched junction nucleotides: 12. Germline CDR1 is LNHDA and CDR2 is SQIVND (reference sequence). CDR3 residues: CATQQGSLVNQPQHF. The CDR3 nucleotides are TGTGCCACACAACAGGGGTCCCTTGTCAATCAGCCCCAGCATTTT.

The chain joins TRBV24-1 to TRBJ2-2, with TRBD2 matching 8 bases. Unmatched junction bases numbered 2, after V lost 6 bases and J lost 3 bases. This CDR3 spans 14 amino acids. The germline CDR1 and CDR2 sequences are KGHDR and SFDVKD. The CDR3 coding sequence is TGTGCCACCAGTCGGGAGGGTCACACCGGGGAGCTGTTTTTT. Translated: CATSREGHTGELFF.

V gene TRBV9 combines with J gene TRBJ1-2; no definite D call. Germline CDR1 is SGDLS and CDR2 is YYNGEE. The CDR3 is made up of 15 amino acids. The germline V and J ends were trimmed by 3 bases and 8 bases, with 20 bases remaining between them. CDR3 nucleotides: TGTGCCAGCAGCGAGACGGGGAATCGGGTAGGGGGCTACACCTTC. Residues: CASSETGNRVGGYTF.